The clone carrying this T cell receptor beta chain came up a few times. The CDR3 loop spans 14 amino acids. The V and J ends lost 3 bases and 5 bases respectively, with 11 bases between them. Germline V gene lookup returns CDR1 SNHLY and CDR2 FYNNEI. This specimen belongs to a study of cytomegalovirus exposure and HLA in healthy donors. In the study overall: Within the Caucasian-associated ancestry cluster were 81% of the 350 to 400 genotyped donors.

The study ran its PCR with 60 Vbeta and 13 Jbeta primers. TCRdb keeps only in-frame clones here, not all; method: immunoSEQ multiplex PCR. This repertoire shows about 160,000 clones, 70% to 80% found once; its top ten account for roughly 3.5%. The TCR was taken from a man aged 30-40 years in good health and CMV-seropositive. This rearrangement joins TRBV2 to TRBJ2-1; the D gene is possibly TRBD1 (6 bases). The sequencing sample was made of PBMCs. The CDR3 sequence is CASSEGRGNNEQFF. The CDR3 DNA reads TGTGCCAGCAGTGAGGGCAGGGGAAACAATGAGCAGTTCTTC.